This TCR beta chain was captured by sequencing in a study of blood T cell repertoires in COVID-19. Some clones are missing from TCRdb's copy, which holds only in-frame ones; the method was immunoSEQ multiplex PCR. The sample yields tens of thousands of clones, about 86% seen once. The sequencing input was peripheral blood. This TCR derives from a man older than 75 with COVID-19, enrolled during active disease.

CDR3 in amino acids: CASSPLGAGSGNTIYF. For the CDR3, the DNA is TGTGCCAGCTCACCGCTAGGGGCAGGCTCTGGAAACACCATATATTTT. The gene calls are TRBV18 and TRBJ1-3, with D possibly TRBD1 on 5 matching bases. This CDR3 spans 16 amino acids. Germline V gene sequence: CDR1 KGHSH, CDR2 LQKENI. The V end lost 3 bases, the J end lost 0 bases, and 12 bases lay between the germline ends.